Listed below are T cell receptor beta chains from one sample, sequenced in a study of blood T cell repertoires in COVID-19. Some clones are missing from TCRdb's copy, which holds only in-frame ones; the method was immunoSEQ multiplex PCR. In the table there are around 250,000 clones, 86% of which are singletons. The specimen sequenced was peripheral blood. The receptor source for this set is a man aged 40-50 years with active or convalescent COVID-19. The conserved cysteine and the conserved F or W are not part of the CDR3 here. A D gene is named only where the DNA matches it firmly.

TRBJ1-4,TRBV7-6,TRBD1,ASSPRTGGAYEKLF
TRBJ2-4,TRBV29-1,TRBD2,SVGETSGNRAKNIQY
TRBJ2-1,TRBV28,.,ASSLGGVRYNEQF
TRBJ2-3,TRBV9,TRBD2,ASSVNSGGTDTQY
TRBJ2-1,TRBV11-2,.,ASSFISARFYNEQF
TRBJ1-2,TRBV6-5,.,ASSFRAAGYT
TRBJ1-6,TRBV24-1,TRBD1,ATSDSRTGHNSPLH
TRBJ1-5,TRBV2,.,ASSDHADQPQH
TRBJ2-1,TRBV14,.,ASSLRIAGNEQF
TRBJ2-3,TRBV7-2,TRBD2,ASSPWRGGWADTQY
TRBJ1-3,TRBV9,.,ASSVGSSGNTIY
TRBJ2-1,TRBV27,TRBD2,ASSPTSGYSSYNEQF
TRBJ2-2,TRBV7-9,.,ASSSGTNTGELF
TRBJ2-1,TRBV4-2,TRBD2,ASSPPGGVAYNEQF
TRBJ2-3,TRBV11-2,.,ASSLELGSTDTQY
TRBJ1-1,TRBV2,TRBD1,ASSRDSYTEAF
TRBJ2-5,TRBV3-1/TRBV3-2,TRBD2,ASSPGLAGGPQTQY
TRBJ1-2,TRBV30,.,AWRTVNYGYT
TRBJ1-4,TRBV2,TRBD1,ASSSGTGGPVREKLF
TRBJ1-5,TRBV29-1,.,SVGVQDNQPQH
TRBJ2-1,TRBV11-3,.,ASSLTVNNEQF
TRBJ1-1,TRBV19,TRBD1,ASSRRTGGNTEAF
TRBJ1-2,TRBV11-3,TRBD1,ASSLEGQGALGVGYT
TRBJ2-3,TRBV5-1,TRBD2,ASTGTGLSTDTQY
TRBJ2-7,TRBV4-2,.,ASSLLTTGLSYEQY
TRBJ2-6,TRBV5-1,.,ASSQRLAGANVLT
TRBJ1-6,TRBV30,TRBD1,AWTGGRNSPLH
TRBJ2-1,TRBV7-9,.,ASSPRSFSSYNEQF
TRBJ2-7,TRBV13,TRBD1,ASSLFLGQGRYEQY
TRBJ1-1,TRBV6-5,.,ASSLRQPGTEAF